This passage covers 6 T cell receptor beta chains from one sample sequenced in a study of shared clonotypes between healthy human individuals. The method was immunoSEQ multiplex PCR; TCRdb's version includes in-frame clones alone and lacks a portion of them. The sample lists around 980,000 clones, about 84% occurring once. Source material: memory CD4+ T cells from PBMCs. Subset here: CD45RA-negative fraction. The receptors here all came from a man between 18 and 29 years old in good health. Some clones in this sample may be carry-over from other donors' samples.

V usage is TRBV9 and J usage is TRBJ2-1; 12 nucleotides match TRBD2. Trimming at V came to 3 bases and at J to 8 bases, leaving 6 bases not matched to a gene. Germline V gene data show CDR1 as SGDLS and CDR2 as YYNGEE. This CDR3 comprises 15 residues. CDR3 DNA sequence: TGTGCCAGCAGCGCCCTAGCGGGAGGGCCCTATGAGCAGTTCTTC. Its protein is CASSALAGGPYEQFF.

The V and J genes are TRBV5-8 and TRBJ2-7, with D possibly being TRBD1 or TRBD2 (5 bases each). Germline values: CDR1 SGHTS, CDR2 YDEGEE. The CDR3 spans 14 residues. V shed 6 bases and J shed 6 bases, with 19 bases lying between them. The chain's CDR3 is CASNPDYQGAEQYF. CDR3 nucleotides: TGTGCCAGCAACCCCGACTACCAGGGAGCCGAGCAGTACTTC.

On this clone itself: Since a much larger clone is just one base distant, this may be a read error. Other nucleotide sequences in the sample specify the same CDR3. The V and J genes are TRBV6-6 and TRBJ2-5, with D unresolved. The CDR3 is 10 amino acids. In germline, CDR1 is MNHNY, CDR2 SVGAGI (reference sequence). V shed 8 bases and J shed 5 bases, with 6 bases lying between them. The CDR3 sequence is CASGKETQYF. Written as DNA, the CDR3 is TGTGCCAGCGGTAAGGAGACCCAGTACTTC.

This sequence joins TRBV28 and TRBJ1-5; D might be TRBD1 (5 bases). V was clipped by 4 bases and J by 6 bases, with 16 bases between them. Germline V gene lookup returns CDR1 MDHEN and CDR2 SYDVKM. The CDR3 totals 15 residues. The chain's CDR3 is CASSSAGGNGQPQHF. CDR3 coding DNA: TGTGCCAGCAGTTCGGCGGGGGGAAATGGTCAGCCCCAGCATTTT.

The V gene is TRBV11-2, the J gene TRBJ2-1, with 9 nucleotides matching TRBD2. The V and J ends lost 4 bases and 6 bases, in that order; junction bases with no gene match: 13. Looked up from germline, CDR1 is SGHAT and CDR2 is FQNNGV. The CDR3 contains 17 residues. CDR3 DNA: TGTGCCAGCAGCTCCCTTCGAGGGGGCGGGGGGGGCAATGAGCAGTTCTTC. Protein product: CASSSLRGGGGGNEQFF.

The chain carries TRBV7-2 and TRBJ2-3; tentative D call: TRBD2 (6 bases). Germline CDR1 SGHTA, CDR2 FQGNSA. V was trimmed by 5 bases and J by 0 bases, leaving 15 bases between them. This CDR3 is 16 amino acids long. CDR3 bases: TGTGCCAGCAGCCTCTTGGGGGGAACTAGCACAGATACGCAGTATTTT. Translated, it gives CASSLLGGTSTDTQYF.